Below are 2 T cell receptor beta chains sequenced from a single sample in a study of beta chain features in type 1 diabetes. Overall study results and limits: For Type 1 diabetes patients, all four CD4+ subsets carried TCRB CDR3s that were moderately but significantly shorter.

No cognate antigen is known for these TCRs. Sequenced material consisted of expressed TCRB transcripts (all of the isolated RNA was reverse transcribed). Generated by immunoSEQ multiplex PCR, the TCRdb table keeps only in-frame clones and is missing some. The repertoire holds about 710,000 clones, with more than 13% as singletons. Sequenced input: naive CD4+ T cells from blood. Every receptor here comes from a man between 18 and 35 years old with type 1 diabetes.

The chain links TRBV5-1 to TRBJ2-6; D might be TRBD2 (5 bases). V lost 4 bases, J lost 0 bases, and 8 bases lay in between. CDR1 and CDR2 (germline): SGHRS, YFSETQ. The CDR3 totals 15 residues. CDR3: CASSLRDSGANVLTF. The DNA for the CDR3 is TGCGCCAGCAGCCTCCGGGACTCTGGGGCCAACGTCCTGACTTTC.

This clone was observed a handful of times. This sequence joins TRBV7-2 and TRBJ2-7, with a weak D call TRBD2 (5 bases). The germline V gene has CDR1 SGHTA and CDR2 FQGNSA. The CDR3 length is 16 residues. V was shortened by 1 base and J by 1 base, with 14 bases between the two germline ends. CDR3 amino acids: CASSLGFSAFSYEQYF. The DNA of the CDR3 is TGTGCCAGCAGCTTAGGATTTAGCGCGTTTTCCTACGAGCAGTACTTC.